The 9 T cell receptor beta chains given below trace back to one sample, sequenced in a study of beta chain features in type 1 diabetes. Sequencing targeted expressed TCRB transcripts, as all isolated RNA had been reverse transcribed. Data came from immunoSEQ multiplex PCR; TCRdb stores just in-frame clones and leaves some out. The data show about 350,000 clones, roughly a fifth seen once. The specimen sequenced was naive CD4+ T cells from blood. The receptors derive from a woman between 18 and 29 years old in good health.

The table lists this clone with a few counts. The chain combines TRBV7-9 with TRBJ1-1; D might be TRBD1 (6 bases). The germline V gene has CDR1 SEHNR and CDR2 FQNEAQ (reference sequence). V was cut by 2 bases and J by 8 bases, with 15 bases left in between. The CDR3 extends over 14 amino acids. The CDR3 sequence: CASSLNGQRDEAFF. CDR3 sequence (DNA): TGTGCCAGCAGCTTAAACGGACAGCGGGACGAAGCTTTCTTT.

This chain connects TRBV7-9 to TRBJ2-6; possible D gene TRBD2, 6 bases. Per the germline V gene, CDR1 is SEHNR and CDR2 is FQNEAQ (reference sequence). CDR3 length: 17 amino acids. Deletions cut 5 bases from V and 0 bases from J, with 14 bases between. The CDR3 DNA follows: TGTGCCAGCAGCCTTCCGGGACTTCGCTCTGGGGCCAACGTCCTGACTTTC. Its protein is CASSLPGLRSGANVLTF.

This clone was detected a few times. In nucleotides, the CDR3 is TGTGCCAGCAGTGAAGCAGTAGGGGGTGGCTACACCTTC. Protein: CASSEAVGGGYTF. The chain carries TRBV2 and TRBJ1-2; D perhaps matches TRBD1 (6 bases). Trimming stripped 0 bases from V and 7 bases from J, with 9 bases between. This CDR3 comprises 13 residues. CDR1 SNHLY and CDR2 FYNNEI come from the germline V gene.

The V call is TRBV9, the J call TRBJ2-3; no reliable D call. The CDR3 has 15 residues. Germline V gives CDR1 SGDLS, CDR2 YYNGEE. Trimming cost V 3 bases and J 0 bases, with 11 bases left between them. The CDR3 sequence is CASSARYSSTDTQYF. DNA for the CDR3: TGTGCCAGCAGCGCTCGATACTCTAGCACAGATACGCAGTATTTT.

This chain uses TRBV5-1 with TRBJ2-1; TRBD2 agrees at 11 bases. This CDR3 is 15 amino acids long. The germline CDR1 and CDR2 sequences are SGHRS and YFSETQ. V dropped 5 bases and J dropped 7; count of bases not matched to a gene: 8. In nucleotides, the CDR3 is TGCGCCAGCAGACTAGCGGGGGCCTCCTTGAATGAGCAGTTCTTC. Its translation is CASRLAGASLNEQFF.

This clone has a single count. The chain's CDR3 is CASSLGTGRDTQYF. The CDR3 DNA follows: TGTGCCAGCAGCCTTGGGACAGGGAGAGATACGCAGTATTTT. This chain joins TRBV5-4 and TRBJ2-3; 9 bases agree with TRBD1. This CDR3 spans 14 amino acids. Germline CDR1 reads SGHNT; CDR2 reads YYREEE (reference sequence). Trimming at V came to 4 bases and at J to 5 bases, leaving 5 bases not matched to a gene.

The rearrangement links TRBV4-1 to TRBJ1-2; D is possibly TRBD1 (5 bases). Trimming stripped 0 bases from V and 7 bases from J, with 18 bases between. The CDR3 loop spans 16 amino acids. Per the germline V gene, CDR1 is MGHRA and CDR2 is YSYEKL. The CDR3 region is CASSQDAGRDAFGYTF. Written as DNA, the CDR3 is TGCGCCAGCAGCCAAGATGCGGGGAGGGACGCCTTTGGCTACACCTTC.

This rearrangement joins TRBV9 to TRBJ1-5; the match to TRBD1 covers 12 bases. Germline-derived CDR1 and CDR2 are SGDLS and YYNGEE. This CDR3 contains 20 residues. V was clipped by 1 base and J by 7 bases; unmatched bases: 18. The CDR3 DNA reads TGTGCCAGCAGCGTAACTACGACGGGACAGGGGGCCTCGTGGGGGCAGCCCCAGCATTTT. Translating it yields CASSVTTTGQGASWGQPQHF.

This clone appeared a few times. The chain is built from TRBV9 and TRBJ1-2, with D possibly matching TRBD1 (5 bases). From germline, CDR1 is SGDLS and CDR2 YYNGEE. V was shortened by 4 bases and J by 0 bases, with 13 bases between the two germline ends. This CDR3 comprises 15 residues. In DNA form, the CDR3 reads TGTGCCAGCAGCCTCGGACACACAACTAACTATGGCTACACCTTC. The encoded protein is CASSLGHTTNYGYTF.